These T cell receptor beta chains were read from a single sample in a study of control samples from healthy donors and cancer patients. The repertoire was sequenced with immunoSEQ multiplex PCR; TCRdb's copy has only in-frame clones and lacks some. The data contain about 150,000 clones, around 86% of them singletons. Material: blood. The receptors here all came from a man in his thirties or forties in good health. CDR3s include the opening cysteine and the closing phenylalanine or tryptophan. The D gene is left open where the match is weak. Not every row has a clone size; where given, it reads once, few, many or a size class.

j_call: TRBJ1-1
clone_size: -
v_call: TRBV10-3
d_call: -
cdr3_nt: TGTGCCGCGGGGGAGGGGGATTCGACTGAAGCTTTCTTT
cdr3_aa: CAAGEGDSTEAFF

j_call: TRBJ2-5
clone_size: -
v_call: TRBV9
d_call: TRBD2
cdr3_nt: TGTGCCAGCAGCGCGGGGGCGGGACTAGCCTCCCAGGTCCAGTACTTC
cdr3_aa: CASSAGAGLASQVQYF

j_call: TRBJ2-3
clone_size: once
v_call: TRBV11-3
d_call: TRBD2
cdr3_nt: TGTGCCAAATCTAGCGATGTGGCTAGCGGGAGGGCCGGTGCAGATACGCAGTATTTT
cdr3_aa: CAKSSDVASGRAGADTQYF

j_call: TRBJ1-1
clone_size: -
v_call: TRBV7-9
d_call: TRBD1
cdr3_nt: TGTGCCAGCAGCCCCGGACAGGGGGCCTTGGGGACTGAAGCTTTCTTT
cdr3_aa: CASSPGQGALGTEAFF

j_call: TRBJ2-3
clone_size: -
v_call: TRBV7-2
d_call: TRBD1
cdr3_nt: TGTGCCAGCAGCTCCCGGGACAGTGATACGCAGTATTTT
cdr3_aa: CASSSRDSDTQYF

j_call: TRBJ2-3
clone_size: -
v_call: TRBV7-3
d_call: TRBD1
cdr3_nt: TGTGCCAGCAGCTTCACAGGGGGCTCTACAGATACGCAGTATTTT
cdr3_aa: CASSFTGGSTDTQYF

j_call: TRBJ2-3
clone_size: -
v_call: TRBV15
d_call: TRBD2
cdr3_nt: TGTGCCACCAGCACCGAACCGGGACTAGGGGTAGATACGCAGTATTTT
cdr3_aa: CATSTEPGLGVDTQYF

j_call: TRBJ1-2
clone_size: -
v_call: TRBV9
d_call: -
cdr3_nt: TGTGCCAGCAGCACCGCATTTGGGGAGGCTGGCTACACCTTC
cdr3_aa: CASSTAFGEAGYTF

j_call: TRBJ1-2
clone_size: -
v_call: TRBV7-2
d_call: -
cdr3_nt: TGTGCCAGCAGCTTAGAAGGGGGCTATGGCTACACCTTC
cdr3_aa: CASSLEGGYGYTF

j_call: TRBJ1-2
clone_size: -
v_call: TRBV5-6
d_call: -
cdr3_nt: TGTGCCAGCAGCTTTTCCCCGACAGCGGATGGCTACACCTTC
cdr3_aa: CASSFSPTADGYTF